Listed here are 18 T cell receptor beta chains from one sample, sequenced in a study of TIL therapy for anti-PD-1-resistant metastatic lung cancer. Time point meaning: pre-treatment sample, taken before nivolumab and TIL therapy. The libraries were made with immunoSEQ v3. Clones were sequenced by immunoSEQ multiplex PCR, and TCRdb holds only the in-frame ones, with some missing. The data contain over 20,000 clones, about 78% of them singletons. The sequenced sample was blood, obtained at baseline. These receptors all stem from a person between 25 and 79 years old with non-small cell lung cancer.

The CDR3 is CASSLSFEQFF. The CDR3 coding sequence is TGTGCCAGCAGCTTGTCTTTTGAGCAGTTCTTC. The V and J genes are TRBV5-5 and TRBJ2-1, with unresolved D. The CDR3 is 11 amino acids. Germline V lookup: CDR1 SGHKS, CDR2 YYEKEE (reference sequence). The ends were cut back, 1 base at V and 9 bases at J, with 5 bases in the middle. Variable domain in full (rest from reference TRBV5-5 and TRBJ2-1): DAGVTQSPTHLIKTRGQQVTLRCSPISGHKSVSWYQQVLGQGPQFIFQYYEKEERGRGNFPDRFSARQFPNYSSELNVNALLLGDSALYLCASSLSFEQFFGPGTRLTVL.

In this sample, this clone turned up a few times. This chain connects TRBV9 to TRBJ2-1; 7 bases are a match to TRBD2. CDR3 length equals 15 residues. After removal of 4 bases from V and 8 bases from J, the junction contained 12 bases not matched to a gene. Germline CDR1 SGDLS, CDR2 YYNGEE. The CDR3 here is CASSPLAGAIDEQFF. CDR3 sequence (DNA): TGTGCCAGCAGCCCCTTGGCGGGAGCTATCGATGAGCAGTTCTTC.

This CDR3 is CATRASGTDTQYF. CDR3 coding DNA: TGTGCCACCAGGGCTAGCGGCACAGATACGCAGTATTTT. The rearrangement uses TRBV28 and TRBJ2-3; D might be TRBD2 (6 bases). Germline V gene data show CDR1 as MDHEN and CDR2 as SYDVKM. V was cut by 10 bases and J by 1 base, with 12 bases left in between. The CDR3 runs to 13 residues.

The chain carries TRBV5-1 and TRBJ1-6, with D possibly matching TRBD1 (6 bases). The CDR3 is 21 amino acids. Germline CDR1 is SGHRS and CDR2 is YFSETQ. The germline V and J ends were trimmed by 4 bases and 5 bases, with 31 bases remaining between them. The DNA of the CDR3 is TGCGCCAGCAGCGAGCGGACAGCCCTCCGATTTGATTACGCCAATAATTCACCCCTCCACTTT. Amino acids: CASSERTALRFDYANNSPLHF.

This sequence joins TRBV7-9 and TRBJ1-2, with D tentatively TRBD1 (5 bases). Germline assignment: CDR1 SEHNR and CDR2 FQNEAQ (reference sequence). This CDR3 is built from 17 residues. Trimming left V 6 bases short and J 7 bases short, with 27 bases between. CDR3 sequence: CASRASTGGAPPLGYTF. As DNA, the CDR3 is TGTGCCAGCAGAGCATCGACCGGCGGGGCCCCCCCTCTTGGCTACACCTTC. The entire variable domain, with the rest obtained from reference TRBV7-9 and TRBJ1-2, is as follows: DTGVSQNPRHKITKRGQNVTFRCDPISEHNRLYWYRQTLGQGPEFLTYFQNEAQLEKSRLLSDRFSAERPKGSFSTLEIQRTEQGDSAMYLCASRASTGGAPPLGYTFGSGTRLTVV.

The sample holds one count of this clone. The chain uses TRBV29-1 and TRBJ1-2, with TRBD1 matching 10 bases. Germline assignment: CDR1 SQVTM and CDR2 ANQGSEA. This CDR3 is 13 amino acids long. Losses at the gene ends were 4 bases for V and 8 bases for J; bases not matched to a gene: 7. The chain's CDR3 is CSVAGQGLVGYTF. CDR3 nucleotide sequence: TGCAGCGTTGCGGGACAGGGGCTCGTCGGCTACACCTTC.

This sequence joins TRBV2 and TRBJ2-3, with 12 nucleotides matching TRBD2. The CDR3 runs to 16 residues. With V trimmed by 1 base and J by 7 bases, 6 bases remained unmatched. Germline-derived CDR1 and CDR2 are SNHLY and FYNNEI. This CDR3 is CASSEGLAGGPNTQYF. CDR3 bases: TGTGCCAGCAGTGAAGGTCTAGCGGGGGGGCCCAATACGCAGTATTTT. The variable domain in full, completed from reference TRBV2 and TRBJ2-3, reads EPEVTQTPSHQVTQMGQEVILRCVPISNHLYFYWYRQILGQKVEFLVSFYNNEISEKSEIFDDQFSVERPDGSNFTLKIRSTKLEDSAMYFCASSEGLAGGPNTQYFGPGTRLTVL.

The rearrangement joins TRBV5-1 to TRBJ1-2; no definite D call. Trimming took 3 bases from V and 1 from J, leaving 4 bases between them. The length of the CDR3 is 12 residues. Germline V gene data show CDR1 as SGHRS and CDR2 as YFSETQ. The CDR3 coding sequence is TGCGCCAGCAGCTCGGGTAACTATGGCTACACCTTC. Its protein is CASSSGNYGYTF.

This clone was detected only once. The CDR3 nucleotides read TGTGCCAGCAGTGGGCCTCAGATTTCGAACACTGAAGCTTTCTTT. Its translation: CASSGPQISNTEAFF. The genes are TRBV6-1 and TRBJ1-1; the D is unclear. Germline CDR1 is MNHNS and CDR2 is SASEGT. CDR3 length: 15 amino acids. Trimming took off 4 bases at V and 1 base at J, with 13 bases between the two ends.

V gene TRBV28 combines with J gene TRBJ1-2; D is unresolved. This CDR3 contains 12 residues. The V gene lost 7 bases and the J gene lost 8 bases, with 14 bases spanning the gap. CDR1 MDHEN and CDR2 SYDVKM come from the germline V gene. CDR3 sequence reads: CASTDYPGGYTF. For the CDR3, the DNA is TGTGCCAGCACCGACTACCCGGGGGGCTACACCTTC.

The CDR3 loop reads CASSPKLAGVDTQYF. CDR3 coding DNA: TGTGCCAGCAGCCCAAAACTAGCGGGGGTAGATACGCAGTATTTT. J is TRBJ2-3 and V is TRBV7-6, with 11 bases matching TRBD2. Trimming removed 5 bases from V and 5 bases from J; junction bases left unmatched: 6. Per the germline V gene, CDR1 is SGHVS and CDR2 is FNYEAQ. The CDR3 covers 15 residues.

The CDR3 sequence is CATSREGGTGLPGELFF. In DNA, the CDR3 is TGTGCCACCAGCCGCGAAGGCGGGACAGGGCTTCCCGGGGAGCTGTTTTTT. This chain connects TRBV15 to TRBJ2-2; 9 bases are a match to TRBD1. The CDR3 spans 17 residues. CDR1 is LNHNV and CDR2 is YYDKDF in the germline V gene (reference sequence). J was trimmed by 6 bases and V by 5 bases; bases with no gene match: 13.

V usage is TRBV5-1 and J usage is TRBJ2-5; TRBD2 aligns across 14 bases. CDR1 is SGHRS, CDR2 YFSETQ, per germline. This CDR3 comprises 15 residues. The J segment lost 8 bases and the V segment lost 4 bases, leaving 7 bases of the junction unmatched. The CDR3: CASSPGLAGGPTQYF. CDR3 bases: TGCGCCAGCAGCCCAGGACTAGCGGGAGGCCCAACCCAGTACTTC.

This clone was seen only a few times. V and J are TRBV4-2 and TRBJ2-1; 9 bases fit TRBD2. Germline CDR1 reads LGHNA; CDR2 reads YNFKEQ. CDR3 length: 16 residues. V lost 0 bases to trimming and J lost 3 bases; unmatched junction nucleotides: 3. The CDR3 DNA is TGTGCCAGCAGCCAAGATCCAGCGGGGGGCTACAATGAGCAGTTCTTC. It yields the protein CASSQDPAGGYNEQFF.

The V gene is TRBV11-2, the J gene TRBJ1-3; D is unclear. V was shortened by 1 base and J by 0 bases, with 7 bases between the two germline ends. Germline V gene lookup returns CDR1 SGHAT and CDR2 FQNNGV. CDR3 size: 15 residues. The CDR3 spells CASSLGVLSGNTIYF. The CDR3 bases are TGTGCCAGCAGCTTAGGGGTCCTCTCTGGAAACACCATATATTTT.

The chain joins TRBV7-6 to TRBJ2-5; D might be TRBD2 (6 bases). The V end was cut by 1 base, the J end by 4 bases, with 31 bases between. Germline CDR1 SGHVS, CDR2 FNYEAQ. CDR3 length equals 21 residues. The CDR3 reads CASSLVGKVGLQDVRAETQYF. The CDR3 DNA reads TGTGCCAGCAGCTTAGTGGGAAAGGTGGGACTCCAGGACGTACGAGCAGAGACCCAGTACTTC.

This clone was observed a handful of times. The chain joins TRBV29-1 to TRBJ2-7, with 12 bases matching TRBD2. Germline V gives CDR1 SQVTM, CDR2 ANQGSEA. The CDR3 has 12 amino acids. V shed 7 bases and J 4 bases; nucleotides not matched to a gene: 2. The CDR3 coding sequence is TGCAGCGCTGGACTAGCGGGATACGAGCAGTACTTC. Its translation is CSAGLAGYEQYF.

This chain uses TRBV11-2 with TRBJ1-3; perhaps TRBD1 as D (6 bases). The germline V gene encodes CDR1 SGHAT and CDR2 FQNNGV. This CDR3 contains 18 residues. Trimming removed 1 base at V and 1 base at J, with 17 bases between. CDR3 sequence (DNA): TGTGCCAGCAGCTTAGCTTTCAATCATGACAGGTCTGGAAACACCATATATTTT. Its protein is CASSLAFNHDRSGNTIYF.